These 23 T cell receptor beta chains share one sample of origin, sequenced in a study of cytomegalovirus exposure and HLA in healthy donors. PCR involved 60 Vbeta and 13 Jbeta primers. TCRdb keeps only in-frame clones here, not all; method: immunoSEQ multiplex PCR. The sample has about 190,000 clones, about 85% seen once; the top ten hold about 10%. The sequenced sample consisted of PBMCs. The receptors shown here come from a woman in her forties or fifties in good health and CMV-seropositive.

The rearrangement joins TRBV5-1 to TRBJ1-2, with a possible D match to TRBD1 (5 bases). V was cut by 4 bases and J by 4 bases, with 23 bases left in between. CDR1 and CDR2 (germline): SGHRS, YFSETQ. The CDR3 sequence is 17 residues long. The CDR3 region is CASSLTVMSQGTYGYTF. CDR3 DNA: TGCGCCAGCAGCCTAACAGTTATGTCGCAGGGTACCTATGGCTACACCTTC.

This clone was seen only a few times. V gene TRBV5-1 combines with J gene TRBJ2-3; weak D call: TRBD1 (6 bases). The V end was cut by 3 bases, the J end by 5 bases, with 10 bases between. Germline CDR1 reads SGHRS; CDR2 reads YFSETQ. The CDR3 is made up of 13 amino acids. The CDR3: CASSSYREDTQYF. CDR3 nucleotide sequence: TGCGCCAGCAGCTCGTACAGGGAAGATACGCAGTATTTT.

The V and J genes are TRBV7-7 and TRBJ1-5; D gene unclear. The CDR3 totals 13 residues. Germline V CDR1 and CDR2: SSHAT, FNYEAQ (reference sequence). Trimming removed 6 bases at V and 4 bases at J, with 10 bases between. The CDR3 spells CASSPDKNQPQHF. The DNA for the CDR3 is TGTGCCAGCAGTCCAGACAAGAATCAGCCCCAGCATTTT.

The V gene is TRBV7-3, the J gene TRBJ2-3; TRBD2 matches 13 bases. The junction had 9 bases not matched to a gene; V was cut back by 5 bases and J by 7 bases. In germline, CDR1 is SGHTA, CDR2 FQGTGA. This CDR3 comprises 16 residues. The CDR3, as DNA: TGTGCCAGCAGCCAGACTAGCGGGGGGTCTCTGAATACGCAGTATTTT. This encodes CASSQTSGGSLNTQYF.

There are a few counts of this clone. The chain couples TRBV5-5 to TRBJ1-6; 7 bases line up with TRBD1. This CDR3 spans 18 amino acids. With V trimmed by 3 bases and J by 0 bases, 9 bases remained unmatched. Germline V lookup: CDR1 SGHKS, CDR2 YYEKEE (reference sequence). DNA of the CDR3: TGTGCCAGCAGCTCGAGCCGGGACAGAAGCTCCTATAATTCACCCCTCCACTTT. Translation: CASSSSRDRSSYNSPLHF. Full variable domain (outside the CDR3, taken from reference TRBV5-5 and TRBJ1-6): DAGVTQSPTHLIKTRGQQVTLRCSPISGHKSVSWYQQVLGQGPQFIFQYYEKEERGRGNFPDRFSARQFPNYSSELNVNALLLGDSALYLCASSSSRDRSSYNSPLHFGNGTRLTVT.

The sample holds a few counts of this clone. Other nucleotide sequences in the sample specify the same CDR3. This chain uses TRBV27 with TRBJ1-1; TRBD1 aligns across 7 bases. Germline V gene data show CDR1 as MNHEY and CDR2 as SMNVEV (reference sequence). This CDR3 is built from 14 residues. V lost 8 bases to trimming and J lost 2 bases; unmatched junction nucleotides: 8. As DNA, the CDR3 is TGTGCCAGCCGCCCCGGGACAGCCAACACTGAAGCTTTCTTT. Translated: CASRPGTANTEAFF.

This sequence joins TRBV5-5 and TRBJ1-2; possible D gene TRBD1, 6 bases. The CDR3 totals 16 residues. Germline values: CDR1 SGHKS, CDR2 YYEKEE (reference sequence). Trimming cost V 0 bases and J 1 base, with 13 bases left between them. CDR3 residues: CASSLGQAFLNYGYTF. CDR3 bases: TGTGCCAGCAGCTTGGGACAGGCGTTTCTTAACTATGGCTACACCTTC. Together with reference TRBV5-5 and TRBJ1-2, the CDR3 gives the full variable domain: DAGVTQSPTHLIKTRGQQVTLRCSPISGHKSVSWYQQVLGQGPQFIFQYYEKEERGRGNFPDRFSARQFPNYSSELNVNALLLGDSALYLCASSLGQAFLNYGYTFGSGTRLTVV.

This chain connects TRBV11-2 to TRBJ2-7; D gene ambiguous. The CDR3 totals 15 residues. CDR1 and CDR2 (germline): SGHAT, FQNNGV. The germline V and J ends were trimmed by 0 bases and 0 bases, with 9 bases remaining between them. CDR3 region: CASSLDVGPSYEQYF. CDR3 coding DNA: TGTGCCAGCAGCTTAGACGTGGGCCCCTCCTACGAGCAGTACTTC.

The chain couples TRBV27 to TRBJ1-5; 7 bases align to TRBD1. Germline V gene lookup returns CDR1 MNHEY and CDR2 SMNVEV (reference sequence). This CDR3 region has 15 residues. Trimming removed 5 bases from V and 2 bases from J; junction bases left unmatched: 6. In nucleotides, the CDR3 is TGTGCCAGCAGTATAACAGGGGAGGGCAATCAGCCCCAGCATTTT. Its translation is CASSITGEGNQPQHF.

The rearrangement joins TRBV5-6 to TRBJ2-3; D possibly corresponds to TRBD1 (5 bases). From germline, CDR1 is SGHDT and CDR2 YYEEEE. V dropped 2 bases and J dropped 0 bases, with 10 bases sitting between them. The CDR3 runs 15 residues. CDR3 amino acids: CASSLGPGSTDTQYF. CDR3 sequence (DNA): TGTGCCAGCAGCTTAGGACCAGGGAGCACAGATACGCAGTATTTT. The full variable domain, completed using reference TRBV5-6 and TRBJ2-3, is DAGVTQSPTHLIKTRGQQVTLRCSPKSGHDTVSWYQQALGQGPQFIFQYYEEEERQRGNFPDRFSGHQFPNYSSELNVNALLLGDSALYLCASSLGPGSTDTQYFGPGTRLTVL.

The chain is built from TRBV18 and TRBJ2-7; TRBD2 matches 7 bases. CDR3 length: 15 amino acids. Germline lookup yields CDR1 KGHSH and CDR2 LQKENI. The ends lost 5 bases at V and 2 bases at J; junction bases unmatched: 9. CDR3: CASSAGVGGTYEQYF. The CDR3 DNA sequence: TGTGCCAGCTCAGCGGGAGTGGGGGGGACCTACGAGCAGTACTTC.

This chain links TRBV9 with TRBJ2-3, with D possibly TRBD2 on 6 matching bases. Germline CDR1 and CDR2: SGDLS and YYNGEE. V shed 4 bases and J shed 5 bases, with 14 bases lying between them. CDR3 length equals 14 residues. The chain's CDR3 is CASSWGLRGDTQYF. The CDR3 DNA follows: TGTGCCAGCAGCTGGGGACTCCGGGGAGATACGCAGTATTTT.

V and J are TRBV4-3 and TRBJ2-3, with 14 nucleotides matching TRBD2. This CDR3 is built from 16 residues. With 5 bases clipped from V and 5 bases from J, the junction kept 6 bases outside the gene matches. Germline V gene sequence: CDR1 LGHNA, CDR2 YSLEER. The CDR3 spells CASSSTSGGAGDTQYF. In DNA form, the CDR3 reads TGCGCCAGCAGCTCGACTAGCGGGGGGGCCGGAGATACGCAGTATTTT.

This chain uses TRBV30 with TRBJ1-2; D is unresolved. Per germline, CDR1 GTSNPN and CDR2 SVGIG (reference sequence). With 0 bases removed from V and 4 bases from J, the gap between germline ends came to 9 bases. The CDR3 totals 13 residues. DNA of the CDR3: TGTGCCTGGAGTGTACCTGCGGGCTATGGCTACACCTTC. This encodes CAWSVPAGYGYTF. The whole variable domain, remainder taken from reference TRBV30 and TRBJ1-2, is SQTIHQWPATLVQPVGSPLSLECTVEGTSNPNLYWYRQAAGRGLQLLFYSVGIGQISSEVPQNLSASRPQDRQFILSSKKLLLSDSGFYLCAWSVPAGYGYTFGSGTRLTVV.

This sequence joins TRBV6-5 and TRBJ2-2, with 9 bases matching TRBD1. This CDR3 is 15 amino acids long. V trimming: 3 bases; J trimming: 6 bases; junction bases outside the gene matches: 5. Per germline, CDR1 MNHEY and CDR2 SVGAGI. DNA of the CDR3: TGTGCCAGCAGTTATGGGACAGGGAGCCCCGGGGAGCTGTTTTTT. This codes for CASSYGTGSPGELFF.

This clone was detected once. V is TRBV29-1 and J is TRBJ2-1; D call uncertain. Looked up from germline, CDR1 is SQVTM and CDR2 is ANQGSEA. CDR3 size: 14 residues. Trimming pared 2 bases from V and 3 bases from J, leaving 11 bases between. The CDR3 DNA reads as TGCAGCGTTGAATGGGCAGAAATCTACAATGAGCAGTTCTTC. It yields the protein CSVEWAEIYNEQFF.

The chain joins TRBV13 to TRBJ1-6, with D unclear. Germline-derived CDR1 and CDR2 are PRHDT and FYEKMQ (reference sequence). The germline V and J ends were trimmed by 5 bases and 2 bases, with 13 bases remaining between them. The CDR3 is made up of 16 amino acids. The CDR3 nucleotides read TGTGCCAGCAGCGAGGGCCACTCGACCTATAATTCACCCCTCCACTTT. This sequence encodes CASSEGHSTYNSPLHF.

This clone was seen a few times. The chain is built from TRBV4-2 and TRBJ1-1, with D possibly matching TRBD1 (6 bases). Germline lookup yields CDR1 LGHNA and CDR2 YNFKEQ. V lost 0 bases and J 4 bases, leaving 12 bases between the germline ends. This CDR3 has 15 amino acids. This chain's CDR3 is CASSQDGRGTTEAFF. The CDR3 region has the DNA TGTGCCAGCAGCCAAGATGGAAGGGGGACCACTGAAGCTTTCTTT.

This clone has just a few counts. The chain links TRBV5-6 to TRBJ1-4, with 7 bases fitting TRBD1. Unmatched junction bases numbered 12, after V lost 5 bases and J lost 8 bases. This CDR3 is 15 amino acids long. The germline gives CDR1 SGHDT, CDR2 YYEEEE. CDR3 amino acids: CASSLERGLEEKLFF. DNA of the CDR3: TGTGCCAGCAGTTTAGAGAGGGGGCTGGAAGAAAAACTGTTTTTT.

The chain combines TRBV6-6 with TRBJ1-2; possibly TRBD1 for D (6 bases). CDR1 and CDR2 (germline): MNHNY, SVGAGI (reference sequence). V gave up 5 bases and J gave up 2 bases, with 9 bases separating them. CDR3 length equals 13 residues. The CDR3 is CASSPGQNYGYTF. In DNA form, the CDR3 reads TGTGCCAGCAGTCCCGGACAGAACTATGGCTACACCTTC.

This clone appeared a few times. The rearrangement joins TRBV5-1 to TRBJ1-1; 9 positions agree with TRBD1. The V gene's germline CDR1 is SGHRS and CDR2 YFSETQ. The CDR3 has 16 amino acids. Trimming took 3 bases from V and 0 from J; bases not matched to a gene: 6. The CDR3: CASSWGDRAMNTEAFF. The CDR3 coding sequence is TGCGCCAGCAGCTGGGGGGACAGGGCCATGAACACTGAAGCTTTCTTT.

V is TRBV6-1 and J is TRBJ1-5; D gene uncertain. The CDR3 totals 10 residues. Germline V gene lookup returns CDR1 MNHNS and CDR2 SASEGT. The V gene lost 10 bases and the J gene lost 4 bases, with 5 bases spanning the gap. In DNA form, the CDR3 reads TGTGCCATTTCAAATCAGCCCCAGCATTTT. Its translation: CAISNQPQHF.

The CDR3 loop is CASSSQGVRETQYF. CDR3 nucleotide sequence: TGTGCCAGCAGCTCGCAGGGTGTGAGAGAGACCCAGTACTTC. The V gene is TRBV11-1, the J gene TRBJ2-5, with TRBD1 as a possible D gene (5 bases). Trimming removed 4 bases at V and 4 bases at J, with 13 bases between. CDR1 SGHAT and CDR2 FQDESV come from the germline V gene (reference sequence). The CDR3 covers 14 residues. Full variable domain (remainder filled in from reference TRBV11-1 and TRBJ2-5): EAEVAQSPRYKITEKSQAVAFWCDPISGHATLYWYRQILGQGPELLVQFQDESVVDDSQLPKDRFSAERLKGVDSTLKIQPAELGDSAMYLCASSSQGVRETQYFGPGTRLLVL.